Listed here are 3 T cell receptor beta chains from one sample, sequenced in a study of cytomegalovirus exposure and HLA in healthy donors. The PCR contained 60 Vbeta and 13 Jbeta primers. Here immunoSEQ multiplex PCR was the method, and the copy in TCRdb shows in-frame clones only, minus some. The data show about 110,000 clones, approximately 82% seen once. The sequenced sample consisted of PBMCs. Receptors originate from a middle-aged man in good health and CMV-seropositive.

This chain links TRBV2 with TRBJ2-7; 11 bases line up with TRBD1. The CDR3 runs to 14 residues. Germline CDR1 is SNHLY and CDR2 is FYNNEI. The ends lost 1 base at V and 5 bases at J; junction bases unmatched: 1. As DNA, the CDR3 is TGTGCCAGCAGTGAAGGGACAGGGGGCGACGAGCAGTACTTC. Protein sequence: CASSEGTGGDEQYF. The variable domain in full, with the rest retrieved from reference TRBV2 and TRBJ2-7, is EPEVTQTPSHQVTQMGQEVILRCVPISNHLYFYWYRQILGQKVEFLVSFYNNEISEKSEIFDDQFSVERPDGSNFTLKIRSTKLEDSAMYFCASSEGTGGDEQYFGPGTRLTVT.

This CDR3 is CASSVQYNEQFF. CDR3 nucleotides: TGTGCCAGCAGTGTTCAATACAATGAGCAGTTCTTC. The genes are TRBV28 and TRBJ2-1; no firm D call. The CDR3 spans 12 residues. V dropped 5 bases and J dropped 4 bases, with 6 bases sitting between them. CDR1 MDHEN and CDR2 SYDVKM come from the germline V gene.

The chain carries TRBV11-2 and TRBJ2-7; 9 nucleotides align to TRBD1. Germline lookup yields CDR1 SGHAT and CDR2 FQNNGV. V shed 1 base and J 1 base; nucleotides not matched to a gene: 5. This CDR3 has 16 amino acids. The CDR3 reads CASSLGADRGSYEQYF. CDR3 DNA: TGTGCCAGCAGCTTAGGAGCCGACAGGGGGTCCTACGAGCAGTACTTC.